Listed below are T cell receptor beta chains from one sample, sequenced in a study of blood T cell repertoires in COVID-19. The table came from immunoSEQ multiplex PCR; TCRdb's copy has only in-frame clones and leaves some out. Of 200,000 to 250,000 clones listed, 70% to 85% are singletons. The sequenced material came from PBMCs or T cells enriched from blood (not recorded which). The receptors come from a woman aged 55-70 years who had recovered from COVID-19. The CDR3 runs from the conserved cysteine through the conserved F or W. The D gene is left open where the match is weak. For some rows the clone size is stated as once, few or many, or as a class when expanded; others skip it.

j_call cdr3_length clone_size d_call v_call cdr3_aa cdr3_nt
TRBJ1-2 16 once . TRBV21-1 CASSNGGSREFYGYTF TGTGCCAGCAGCAACGGAGGGAGCAGGGAGTTCTATGGCTACACCTTC
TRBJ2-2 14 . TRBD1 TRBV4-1 CASRTGVKTGELFF TGCGCCAGCAGAACAGGGGTAAAAACCGGGGAGCTGTTTTTT
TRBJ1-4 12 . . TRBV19 CASHSTNEKLFF TGTGCCAGTCACTCAACTAATGAAAAACTGTTTTTT
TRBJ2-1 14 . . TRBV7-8 CASSLSSGNNEQFF TGTGCCAGCAGCTTAAGTTCAGGGAACAATGAGCAGTTCTTC
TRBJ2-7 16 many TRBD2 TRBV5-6 CASSLESSGQSYEQYF TGTGCCAGCAGCTTGGAGTCTAGCGGTCAGTCCTACGAGCAGTACTTC
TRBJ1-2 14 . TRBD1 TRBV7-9 CASSLLQGADGYTF TGTGCCAGCAGCTTATTACAGGGGGCCGATGGCTACACCTTC
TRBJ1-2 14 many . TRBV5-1 CASSFSETAYGYTF TGCGCCAGCAGCTTCAGCGAGACAGCCTATGGCTACACCTTC
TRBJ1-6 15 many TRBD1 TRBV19 CASQDRARSNSPLHF TGTGCCAGCCAAGACAGGGCGCGATCTAATTCACCCCTCCACTTT
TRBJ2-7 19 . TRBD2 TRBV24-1 CATSDPGGAGNLLSYEQYF TGTGCCACCAGTGACCCGGGGGGGGCGGGGAATCTTCTATCCTACGAGCAGTACTTC
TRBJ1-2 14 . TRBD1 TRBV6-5 CASRDLGTGDGYTF TGTGCCAGCAGAGATCTCGGGACAGGGGATGGCTACACCTTC
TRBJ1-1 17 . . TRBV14 CASSQDMGVRYRSEAFF TGTGCCAGCAGCCAAGATATGGGCGTCAGGTATAGATCTGAAGCTTTCTTT
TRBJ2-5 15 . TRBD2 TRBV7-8 CASSFPPGLSETQYF TGTGCCAGCAGCTTTCCGCCGGGACTATCGGAGACCCAGTACTTC
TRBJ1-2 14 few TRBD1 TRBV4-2 CASSQEWDRNGYTF TGTGCCAGCAGCCAAGAATGGGACAGGAATGGCTACACCTTC
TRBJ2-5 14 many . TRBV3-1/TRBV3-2 CASSQDNGGETQYF TGTGCCAGCAGCCAAGATAACGGCGGGGAGACCCAGTACTTC
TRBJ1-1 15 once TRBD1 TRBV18 CASSPTGGRYTEAFF TGTGCCAGCTCACCGACAGGGGGCCGTTACACTGAAGCTTTCTTT
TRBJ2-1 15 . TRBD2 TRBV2 CASSQAGGIYNEQFF TGTGCCAGCAGTCAGGCGGGAGGCATCTACAATGAGCAGTTCTTC
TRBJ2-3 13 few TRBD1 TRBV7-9 CASSIQGTDTQYF TGTGCCAGCAGCATACAGGGGACAGATACGCAGTATTTT
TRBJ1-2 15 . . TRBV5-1 CASSSSGTRGNGYTF TGCGCCAGCAGTTCTTCCGGGACAAGGGGAAATGGCTACACCTTC
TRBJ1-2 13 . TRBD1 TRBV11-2 CASSPQGGYGYTF TGTGCCAGCAGCCCCCAGGGGGGATATGGCTACACCTTC
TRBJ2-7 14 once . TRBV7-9 CASSDTGSSYEQYF TGTGCCAGCAGCGATACCGGGAGCTCCTACGAGCAGTACTTC
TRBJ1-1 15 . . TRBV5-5 CASSLDLGPGTEAFF TGTGCCAGCAGCTTGGACCTGGGCCCGGGAACTGAAGCTTTCTTT
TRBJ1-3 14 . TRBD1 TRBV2 CASSVDRGRNTIYF TGTGCCAGCAGTGTGGACAGGGGTAGAAACACCATATATTTT
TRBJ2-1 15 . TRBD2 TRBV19 CASSALAGGPNEQFF TGTGCCAGTAGTGCGTTAGCGGGGGGGCCGAATGAGCAGTTCTTC
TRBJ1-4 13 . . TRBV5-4 CASSPGEGVELFF TGTGCCAGCAGCCCCGGAGAAGGGGTAGAACTGTTTTTT
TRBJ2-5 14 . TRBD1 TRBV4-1 CASSQPGQRETQYF TGCGCCAGCAGCCAACCGGGACAGCGAGAGACCCAGTACTTC
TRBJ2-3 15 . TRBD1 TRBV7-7 CASSLGTGNTDTQYF TGTGCCAGCAGCTTAGGGACAGGGAACACAGATACGCAGTATTTT